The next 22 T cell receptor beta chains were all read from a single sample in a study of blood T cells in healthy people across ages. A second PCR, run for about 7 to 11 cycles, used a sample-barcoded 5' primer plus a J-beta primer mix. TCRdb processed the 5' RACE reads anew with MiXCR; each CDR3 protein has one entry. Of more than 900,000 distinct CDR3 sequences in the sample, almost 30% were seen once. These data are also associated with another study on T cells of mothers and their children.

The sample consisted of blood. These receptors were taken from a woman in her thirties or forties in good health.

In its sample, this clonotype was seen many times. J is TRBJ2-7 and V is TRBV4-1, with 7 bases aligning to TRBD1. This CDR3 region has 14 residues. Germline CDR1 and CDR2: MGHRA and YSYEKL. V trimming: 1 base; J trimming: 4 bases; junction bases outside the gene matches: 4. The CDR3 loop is CASSQVGTAYEQYF. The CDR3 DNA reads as TGCGCCAGCAGCCAAGTCGGGACAGCTTACGAGCAGTACTTC.

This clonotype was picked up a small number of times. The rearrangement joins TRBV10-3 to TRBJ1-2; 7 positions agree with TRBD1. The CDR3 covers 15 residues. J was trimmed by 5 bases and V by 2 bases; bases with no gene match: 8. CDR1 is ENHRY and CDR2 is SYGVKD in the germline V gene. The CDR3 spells CAISEPRTGKYGYTF. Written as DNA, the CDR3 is TGTGCCATCAGTGAGCCACGGACAGGAAAATATGGCTACACCTTC.

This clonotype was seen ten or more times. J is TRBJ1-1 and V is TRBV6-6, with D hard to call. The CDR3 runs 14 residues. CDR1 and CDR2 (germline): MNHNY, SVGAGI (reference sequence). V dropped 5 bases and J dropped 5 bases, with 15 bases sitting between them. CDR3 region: CASSPSAGRTEAFF. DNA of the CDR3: TGTGCCAGCAGTCCCTCGGCTGGGCGGACTGAAGCTTTCTTT.

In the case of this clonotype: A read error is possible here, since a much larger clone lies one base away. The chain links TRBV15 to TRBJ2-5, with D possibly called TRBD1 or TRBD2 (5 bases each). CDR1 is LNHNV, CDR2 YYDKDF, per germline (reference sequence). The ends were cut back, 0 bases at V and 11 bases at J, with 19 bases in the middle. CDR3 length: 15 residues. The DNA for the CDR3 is TGTGCCACCAGCAGAGATCTGGTCAGGGATGGGGAGCAGTACTTC. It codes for CATSRDLVRDGEQYF.

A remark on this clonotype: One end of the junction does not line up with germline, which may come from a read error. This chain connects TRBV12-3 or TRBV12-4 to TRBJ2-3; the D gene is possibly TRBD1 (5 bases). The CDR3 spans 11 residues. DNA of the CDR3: TGTGCCAGCAGTTTGACAGATATGCAGTATTTT. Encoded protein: CASSLTDMQYF.

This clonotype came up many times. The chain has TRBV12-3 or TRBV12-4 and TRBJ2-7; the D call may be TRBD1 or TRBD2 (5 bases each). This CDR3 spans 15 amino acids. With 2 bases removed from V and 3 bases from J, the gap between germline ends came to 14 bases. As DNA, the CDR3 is TGTGCCAGCAGTTTAACCGGGACGGGATACTACGAGCAGTACTTC. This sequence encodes CASSLTGTGYYEQYF.

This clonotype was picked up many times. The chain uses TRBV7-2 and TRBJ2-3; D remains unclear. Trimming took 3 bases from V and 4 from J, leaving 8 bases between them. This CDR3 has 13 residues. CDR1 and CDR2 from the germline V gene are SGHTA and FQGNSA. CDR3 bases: TGTGCCAGCAGCTTGCCCAGCTCAGATACGCAGTATTTT. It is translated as CASSLPSSDTQYF.

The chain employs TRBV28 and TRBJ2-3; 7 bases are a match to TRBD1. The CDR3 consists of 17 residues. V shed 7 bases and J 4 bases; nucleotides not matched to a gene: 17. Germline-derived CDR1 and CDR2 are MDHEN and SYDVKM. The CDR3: CASTPRGQAVAADTQYF. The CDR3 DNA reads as TGTGCCAGCACTCCCCGAGGACAGGCTGTAGCTGCAGATACGCAGTATTTT.

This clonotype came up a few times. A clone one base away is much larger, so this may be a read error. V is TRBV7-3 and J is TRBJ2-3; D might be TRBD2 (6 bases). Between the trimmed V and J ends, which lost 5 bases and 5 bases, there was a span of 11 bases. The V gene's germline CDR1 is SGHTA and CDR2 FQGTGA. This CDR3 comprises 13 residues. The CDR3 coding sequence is TGTGCCAGCAGCATGGGACTCGGAGATACGCAGTATTTT. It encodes CASSMGLGDTQYF.

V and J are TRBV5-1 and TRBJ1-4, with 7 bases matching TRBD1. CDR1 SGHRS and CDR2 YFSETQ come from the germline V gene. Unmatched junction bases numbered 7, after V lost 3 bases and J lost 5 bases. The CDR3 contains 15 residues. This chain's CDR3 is CASSSNGQANEKLFF. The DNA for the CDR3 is TGCGCCAGCAGCTCGAACGGACAGGCGAATGAAAAACTGTTTTTT.

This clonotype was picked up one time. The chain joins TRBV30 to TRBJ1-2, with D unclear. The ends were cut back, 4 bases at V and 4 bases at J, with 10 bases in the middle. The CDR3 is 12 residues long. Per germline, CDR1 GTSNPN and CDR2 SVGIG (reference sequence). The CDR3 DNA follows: TGTGCCTGGATCAGCAGGACCTATGGCTACACCTTC. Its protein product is CAWISRTYGYTF.

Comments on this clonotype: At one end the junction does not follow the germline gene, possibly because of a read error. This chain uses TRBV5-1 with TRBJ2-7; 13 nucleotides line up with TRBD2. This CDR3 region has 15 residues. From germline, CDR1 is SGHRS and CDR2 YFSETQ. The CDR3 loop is CACSILAGGPGEQYF. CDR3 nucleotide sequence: TGCGCCTGCAGCATACTAGCGGGGGGGCCTGGCGAGCAGTACTTC.

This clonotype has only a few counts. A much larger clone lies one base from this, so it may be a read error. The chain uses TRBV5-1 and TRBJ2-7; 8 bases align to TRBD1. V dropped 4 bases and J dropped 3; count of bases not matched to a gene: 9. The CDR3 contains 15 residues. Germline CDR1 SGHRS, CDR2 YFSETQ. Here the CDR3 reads CASSPNPGGNYEQYF. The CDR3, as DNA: TGCGCCAGCAGCCCCAACCCAGGGGGCAACTACGAGCAGTACTTC. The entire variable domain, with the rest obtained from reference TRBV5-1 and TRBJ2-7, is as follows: KAGVTQTPRYLIKTRGQQVTLSCSPISGHRSVSWYQQTPGQGLQFLFEYFSETQRNKGNFPGRFSGRQFSNSRSEMNVSTLELGDSALYLCASSPNPGGNYEQYFGPGTRLTVT.

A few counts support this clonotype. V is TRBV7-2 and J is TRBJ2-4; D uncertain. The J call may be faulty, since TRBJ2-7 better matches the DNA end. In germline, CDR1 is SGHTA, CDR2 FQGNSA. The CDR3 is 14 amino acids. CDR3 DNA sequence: TGTGCCAGCAGCTCTAATCCGCCTCCCTACGAGCAGTACTTC. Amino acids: CASSSNPPPYEQYF.

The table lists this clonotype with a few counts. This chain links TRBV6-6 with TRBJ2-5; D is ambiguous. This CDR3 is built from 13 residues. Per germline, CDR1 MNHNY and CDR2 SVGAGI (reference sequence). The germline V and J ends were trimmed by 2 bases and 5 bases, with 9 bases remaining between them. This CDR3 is CASSYKGLETQYF. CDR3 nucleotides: TGTGCCAGCAGTTACAAGGGCTTGGAGACCCAGTACTTC.

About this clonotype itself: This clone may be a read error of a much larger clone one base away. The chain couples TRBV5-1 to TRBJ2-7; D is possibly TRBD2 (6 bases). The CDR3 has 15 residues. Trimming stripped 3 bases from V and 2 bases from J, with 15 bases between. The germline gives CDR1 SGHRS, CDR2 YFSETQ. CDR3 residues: CASSWVRGGTYEQYF. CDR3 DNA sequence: TGCGCCAGCAGCTGGGTTCGGGGCGGGACCTACGAGCAGTACTTC.

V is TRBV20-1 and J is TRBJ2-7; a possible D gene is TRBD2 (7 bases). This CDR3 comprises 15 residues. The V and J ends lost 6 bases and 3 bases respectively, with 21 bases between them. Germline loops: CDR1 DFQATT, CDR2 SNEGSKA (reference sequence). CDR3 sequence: CSATGEGEAGYEQYF. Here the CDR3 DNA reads TGCAGTGCGACGGGGGAGGGGGAGGCAGGCTACGAGCAGTACTTC.

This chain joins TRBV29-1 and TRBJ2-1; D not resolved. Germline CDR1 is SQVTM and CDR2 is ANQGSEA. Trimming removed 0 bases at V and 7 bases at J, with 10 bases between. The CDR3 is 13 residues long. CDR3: CSVEDRVLNEQFF. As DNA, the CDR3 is TGCAGCGTTGAAGATCGGGTCCTGAATGAGCAGTTCTTC.

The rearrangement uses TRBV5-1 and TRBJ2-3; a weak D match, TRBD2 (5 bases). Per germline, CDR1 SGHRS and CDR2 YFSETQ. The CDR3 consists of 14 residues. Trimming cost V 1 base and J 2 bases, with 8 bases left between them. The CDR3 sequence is CASSLKRDTDTQYF. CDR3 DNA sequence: TGCGCCAGCAGCTTGAAACGGGACACAGATACGCAGTATTTT.

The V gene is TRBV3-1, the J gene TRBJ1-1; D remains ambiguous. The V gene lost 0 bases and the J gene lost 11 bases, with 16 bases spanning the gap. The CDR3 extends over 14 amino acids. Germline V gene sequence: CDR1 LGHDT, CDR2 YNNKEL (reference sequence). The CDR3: CASSQDVSSAGAFF. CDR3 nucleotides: TGTGCCAGCAGCCAAGATGTCAGTTCAGCGGGGGCTTTCTTT.

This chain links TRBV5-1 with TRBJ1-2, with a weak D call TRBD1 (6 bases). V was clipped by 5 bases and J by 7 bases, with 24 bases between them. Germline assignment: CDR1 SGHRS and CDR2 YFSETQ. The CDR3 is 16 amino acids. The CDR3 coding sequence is TGCGCCAGCAGTCCAGGGGACGCTACCCCTAGCTGTGGCTACACCTTC. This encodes CASSPGDATPSCGYTF. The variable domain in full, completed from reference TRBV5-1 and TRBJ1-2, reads KAGVTQTPRYLIKTRGQQVTLSCSPISGHRSVSWYQQTPGQGLQFLFEYFSETQRNKGNFPGRFSGRQFSNSRSEMNVSTLELGDSALYLCASSPGDATPSCGYTFGSGTRLTVV.

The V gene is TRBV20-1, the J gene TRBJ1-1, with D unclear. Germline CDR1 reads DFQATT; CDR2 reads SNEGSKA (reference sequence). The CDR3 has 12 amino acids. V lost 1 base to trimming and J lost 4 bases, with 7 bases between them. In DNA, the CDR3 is TGCAGTGCTAGAGCGGTTAGCACTGAAGCTTTCTTT. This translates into CSARAVSTEAFF.